The next 17 T cell receptor beta chains were all read from a single sample in a study of T-cell reconstitution after alpha-beta-depleted transplantation in children. A TCRbeta library incorporating unique molecular identifiers was prepared. TCRdb re-derived calls from the PCR reads in MiXCR, one entry per CDR3 protein. The sample has 200,000 to 250,000 distinct CDR3 sequences, 11% seen once. This specimen consisted of PBMCs, obtained before TCRalphabeta/CD19-depleted stem cell transplant. These receptors were collected from a child younger than two with acute myeloid leukemia, due to receive a stem cell transplant.

In this sample, this clonotype turned up many times. V gene TRBV20-1 combines with J gene TRBJ1-1; no definite D call. This CDR3 is built from 13 residues. Germline V gene sequence: CDR1 DFQATT, CDR2 SNEGSKA (reference sequence). The V end lost 2 bases, the J end lost 0 bases, and 7 bases lay between the germline ends. The CDR3 coding sequence is TGCAGTGCTAGATTTCGAGTGAACACTGAAGCTTTCTTT. Amino acids: CSARFRVNTEAFF.

Notes on this clonotype: Being one base from a much bigger clone, this may be a read error. No conserved phenylalanine or tryptophan ends this CDR3, so it is likely a read error. The chain carries TRBV20-1 and TRBJ2-3; possible D gene TRBD2, 6 bases. This CDR3 has 16 residues. V dropped 6 bases and J dropped 3 bases, with 22 bases sitting between them. CDR1 is DFQATT, CDR2 SNEGSKA, per germline (reference sequence). In nucleotides, the CDR3 is TGCAGTGCCCCCTCCCGGGGCAGGGAGGTGACAGATACGCAGTATATT. This encodes CSAPSRGREVTDTQYI.

V usage is TRBV7-2 and J usage is TRBJ2-2; D is unclear. V lost 4 bases to trimming and J lost 7 bases, with 7 bases between them. Germline V gene data show CDR1 as SGHTA and CDR2 as FQGNSA. The CDR3 covers 12 residues. The CDR3 sequence: CASSSRGGELFF. The CDR3 nucleotides are TGTGCCAGCAGCTCGCGAGGCGGGGAGCTGTTTTTT. Together with reference TRBV7-2 and TRBJ2-2, the CDR3 gives the full variable domain: GAGVSQSPSNKVTEKGKDVELRCDPISGHTALYWYRQSLGQGLEFLIYFQGNSAPDKSGLPSDRFSAERTGGSVSTLTIQRTQQEDSAVYLCASSSRGGELFFGEGSRLTVL.

This clonotype was seen ten or more times. This chain uses TRBV5-1 with TRBJ2-5; D unclear. V lost 0 bases and J 1 base, leaving 4 bases between the germline ends. The CDR3 consists of 13 residues. Looked up from germline, CDR1 is SGHRS and CDR2 is YFSETQ. As DNA, the CDR3 is TGCGCCAGCAGCTTGGTGGGCCAAGAGACCCAGTACTTC. It is translated as CASSLVGQETQYF.

This clonotype was observed at least ten times. This rearrangement joins TRBV20-1 to TRBJ2-7; 9 bases agree with TRBD2. CDR3 size: 15 residues. V gave up 1 base and J gave up 1 base; unmatched junction bases: 5. Germline CDR1 is DFQATT and CDR2 is SNEGSKA (reference sequence). CDR3 sequence: CSARGSGRPSYEQYF. The CDR3 DNA reads as TGCAGTGCTAGAGGGAGCGGGAGGCCATCCTACGAGCAGTACTTC.

The table lists this clonotype with many counts. The chain links TRBV7-9 to TRBJ1-1, with 8 bases lining up with TRBD1. Germline V gene sequence: CDR1 SEHNR, CDR2 FQNEAQ (reference sequence). V shed 3 bases, J shed 7 bases, and the junction held 4 bases outside the gene matches. The CDR3 length is 13 residues. The CDR3 loop is CASSLTGAGEAFF. Here the CDR3 DNA reads TGTGCCAGCAGCTTGACAGGGGCAGGTGAAGCTTTCTTT.

This rearrangement joins TRBV30 to TRBJ2-3; the D is unclear. V lost 2 bases and J lost 2, with 11 bases in between. CDR1 is GTSNPN and CDR2 is SVGIG in the germline V gene (reference sequence). This CDR3 comprises 14 residues. The CDR3 nucleotides are TGTGCCTGGAGTACCATGGTTTTCACAGATACGCAGTATTTT. Its translation is CAWSTMVFTDTQYF.

This clonotype was seen many times. V usage is TRBV19 and J usage is TRBJ2-1, with TRBD2 matching over 10 bases. V lost 5 bases to trimming and J lost 0 bases; unmatched junction nucleotides: 1. Germline-derived CDR1 and CDR2 are LNHDA and SQIVND (reference sequence). This CDR3 comprises 15 residues. The CDR3 bases are TGTGCCAGTAGTGCTAGCGGGGGCTCCTACAATGAGCAGTTCTTC. Translated: CASSASGGSYNEQFF.

Points on this clonotype: One end of the junction is discordant with germline, which a read error may explain. The rearrangement links TRBV15 to TRBJ2-3; 7 bases map to TRBD2. The germline V gene has CDR1 LNHNV and CDR2 YYDKDF (reference sequence). There are 12 residues in the CDR3. CDR3 DNA: TGCGCCACCAGCGGGACCCCAGATACGCAGTATTTT. Its protein product is CATSGTPDTQYF. The variable domain in full, with the rest retrieved from reference TRBV15 and TRBJ2-3, is DAMVIQNPRYQVTQFGKPVTLSCSQTLNHNVMYWYQQKSSQAPKLLFHYYDKDFNNEADTPDNFQSRRPNTSFCFLDIRSPGLGDTAMYLCATSGTPDTQYFGPGTRLTVL.

This clonotype was counted ten times or more. The genes are TRBV20-1 and TRBJ2-7, with TRBD1 matching 11 bases. V shed 5 bases and J 4 bases; nucleotides not matched to a gene: 4. Germline V gene data show CDR1 as DFQATT and CDR2 as SNEGSKA (reference sequence). The CDR3 consists of 13 residues. Here the CDR3 DNA reads TGCAGTGCTCTCGGACAGGGGGCTTACGAGCAGTACTTC. It specifies CSALGQGAYEQYF.

The genes are TRBV6-1 and TRBJ2-2; D assignment may be TRBD1 or TRBD2 (7 bases each). This CDR3 has 15 amino acids. V lost 5 bases and J lost 5, with 15 bases in between. From germline, CDR1 is MNHNS and CDR2 SASEGT. CDR3 coding DNA: TGTGCCAGCAGTCCCCAGGGGGGGCAGACCGGGGAGCTGTTTTTT. Amino acids: CASSPQGGQTGELFF.

This clonotype was seen many times. The CDR3 spells CASRIAGGSYNEQFF. CDR3 DNA sequence: TGTGCCAGCAGAATAGCGGGGGGCTCCTACAATGAGCAGTTCTTC. J is TRBJ2-1 and V is TRBV12-3 or TRBV12-4; 10 bases agree with TRBD2. Trimming removed 6 bases from V and 0 bases from J; junction bases left unmatched: 2. The CDR3 runs to 15 residues.

V is TRBV29-1 and J is TRBJ2-2, with 9 bases fitting TRBD1. V lost 1 base and J lost 7; bases outside the gene matches: 7. This CDR3 has 15 residues. Per the germline V gene, CDR1 is SQVTM and CDR2 is ANQGSEA. DNA of the CDR3: TGCAGCGTTGAAGCGGGGACAGGGCGGGTCGGGGAGCTGTTTTTT. Encoded protein: CSVEAGTGRVGELFF.

About this clonotype itself: One end of the junction fails to match germline, which may point to a read error. The CDR3 reads CSARSGTSGGYEQCF. CDR3 in DNA: TGCAGCGCTAGGTCCGGGACTAGCGGCGGCTACGAGCAGTGCTTC. V gene TRBV20-1 combines with J gene TRBJ2-7; 11 bases agree with TRBD2. CDR1 DFQATT and CDR2 SNEGSKA come from the germline V gene (reference sequence). CDR3 size: 15 residues.

Many counts were recorded for this clonotype. This sequence joins TRBV7-9 and TRBJ2-1, with D hard to call. V shed 4 bases and J shed 1 base, with 20 bases lying between them. There are 18 residues in the CDR3. Germline V lookup: CDR1 SEHNR, CDR2 FQNEAQ (reference sequence). The CDR3 sequence: CASSSPRALMGSYNEQFF. The DNA of the CDR3 is TGTGCCAGCAGCTCCCCCCGGGCCCTAATGGGTTCCTACAATGAGCAGTTCTTC. The variable domain in full, completed from reference TRBV7-9 and TRBJ2-1, reads DTGVSQNPRHKITKRGQNVTFRCDPISEHNRLYWYRQTLGQGPEFLTYFQNEAQLEKSRLLSDRFSAERPKGSFSTLEIQRTEQGDSAMYLCASSSPRALMGSYNEQFFGPGTRLTVL.

Notes on this clonotype: It may be a read error: a sequence one base away is much more abundant. The DNA for the CDR3 is TGCAGTGCTAGAGATGAGTACGTGGGAGTGGACAATGAGCAGTTCTTC. Amino acids: CSARDEYVGVDNEQFF. The chain joins TRBV20-1 to TRBJ2-1, with D possibly matching TRBD2 (5 bases). Trimming removed 0 bases from V and 5 bases from J, with 17 bases in between. The CDR3 spans 16 residues. Germline-derived CDR1 and CDR2 are DFQATT and SNEGSKA (reference sequence).

This clonotype was counted many times. The V and J genes are TRBV5-1 and TRBJ1-2, with 7 bases aligning to TRBD1. Unmatched junction bases numbered 5, after V lost 4 bases and J lost 5 bases. Per germline, CDR1 SGHRS and CDR2 YFSETQ. The CDR3 spans 13 residues. The CDR3 reads CASSPGTEYGYTF. DNA of the CDR3: TGCGCCAGCAGCCCCGGGACAGAATATGGCTACACCTTC.